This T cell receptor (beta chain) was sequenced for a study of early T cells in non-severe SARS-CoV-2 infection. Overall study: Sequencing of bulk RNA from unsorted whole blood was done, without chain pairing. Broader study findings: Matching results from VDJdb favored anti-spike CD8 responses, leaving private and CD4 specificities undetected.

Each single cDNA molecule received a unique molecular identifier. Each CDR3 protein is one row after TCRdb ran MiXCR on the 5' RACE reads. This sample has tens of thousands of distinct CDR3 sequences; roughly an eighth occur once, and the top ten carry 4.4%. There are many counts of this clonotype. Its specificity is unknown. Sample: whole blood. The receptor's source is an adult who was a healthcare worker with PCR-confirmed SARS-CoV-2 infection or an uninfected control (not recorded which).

For the CDR3, the DNA is TGTGCCAGCAGTTTCGGACAGGGCAACACTGAAGCTTTCTTT. Protein sequence: CASSFGQGNTEAFF. The chain links TRBV11-2 to TRBJ1-1, with 8 bases aligning to TRBD1. Looked up from germline, CDR1 is SGHAT and CDR2 is FQNNGV. This CDR3 comprises 14 residues. With V trimmed by 6 bases and J by 2 bases, 5 bases remained unmatched.